The TCR beta chain described here comes from a study of OX40 agonist ivuxolimab in advanced cancers. Study context: Given to patients was ivuxolimab, an agonistic anti-OX40 (CD134) antibody. It was permissible to have had prior anti-PD-1, anti-PD-L1 or anti-CTLA-4 therapy, and approximately 40% had some.

Assay used: immunoSEQ multiplex PCR; TCRdb lists only in-frame clones, some missing. Of about 58,000 clones listed, approximately 86% are singletons. This CDR3 has 14 residues. V was cut by 6 bases and J by 1 base, with 15 bases left in between. Per germline, CDR1 GTSNPN and CDR2 SVGIG (reference sequence). Specimen: CD4+ or CD8+ T cells sorted from blood, collected in a trial of the OX40 agonist ivuxolimab. This chain joins TRBV30 and TRBJ1-2; perhaps TRBD1 as D (6 bases). The clonotype was recovered from an adult with an advanced solid tumor such as melanoma, head and neck, liver or kidney cancer. In DNA, the CDR3 is TGTGCCTGCTCACAGGGATCCCTTAACTATGGCTACACCTTC. Translated, it gives CACSQGSLNYGYTF. Drawing the rest from reference TRBV30 and TRBJ1-2, the complete variable domain is SQTIHQWPATLVQPVGSPLSLECTVEGTSNPNLYWYRQAAGRGLQLLFYSVGIGQISSEVPQNLSASRPQDRQFILSSKKLLLSDSGFYLCACSQGSLNYGYTFGSGTRLTVV.